This record looks at one TCR beta chain sequence and its context. Its specificity is unknown. These data are taken from a study of T cell responses to AZD1222 COVID-19 vaccine. Across the whole study: Pooling of second doses given at about 4 or about 12 weeks was done.

The study, taken as a whole, reports: After two AZD1222 doses, spike-specific TCR breadth and depth rose versus day 0. CD4 TCRs associated with vaccination spanned spike, dominating at 160-218 and 743-854. Most donors were white British and more were female, and clonal diversity was possibly underestimated.

V shed 0 bases and J 1 base; nucleotides not matched to a gene: 1. CDR3 size: 16 residues. Germline-derived CDR1 and CDR2 are ENHRY and SYGVKD. This table comes from immunoSEQ multiplex PCR, and its TCRdb copy is limited to in-frame clones, with some not included. The sample includes approximately 110,000 clones, approximately 92% of them seen just once. The V and J genes are TRBV10-3 and TRBJ1-2; 11 bases align to TRBD1. The origin of this receptor is an adult in good health. Sequencing used peripheral blood, obtained on day 0 of AZD1222 vaccination. CDR3 sequence reads: CAISESGTGGNYGYTF. The CDR3 DNA reads TGTGCCATCAGTGAGTCCGGGACAGGGGGTAACTATGGCTACACCTTC.